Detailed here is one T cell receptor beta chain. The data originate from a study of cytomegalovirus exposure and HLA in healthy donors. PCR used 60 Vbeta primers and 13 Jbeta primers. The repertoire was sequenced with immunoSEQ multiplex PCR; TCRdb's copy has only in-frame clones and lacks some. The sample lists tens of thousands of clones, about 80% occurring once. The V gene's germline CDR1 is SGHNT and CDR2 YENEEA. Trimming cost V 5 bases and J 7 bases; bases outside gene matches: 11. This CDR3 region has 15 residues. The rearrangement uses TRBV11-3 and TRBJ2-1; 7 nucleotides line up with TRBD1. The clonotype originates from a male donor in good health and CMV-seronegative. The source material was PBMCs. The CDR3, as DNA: TGTGCCAGCAGCCTGGCGACAGGGTCGGGTAATGAGCAGTTCTTC. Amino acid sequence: CASSLATGSGNEQFF.